This T cell receptor (beta chain) was documented in a study of OX40 agonist ivuxolimab in advanced cancers. Across the whole study: Partial responses were recorded for three patients, including one with hepatocellular carcinoma and two with cutaneous melanoma. The study's findings and limits: CD4+ T cells averaged fewer expanded clones than CD8+ T cells.

CDR3 size: 11 residues. Trimming removed 3 bases at V and 5 bases at J, with 4 bases between. CDR1 is MNHNY, CDR2 SVGAGI, per germline (reference sequence). The assay was immunoSEQ multiplex PCR, and TCRdb's table has in-frame clones only and misses some. The data hold more than 75,000 clones, with about 85% observed a single time. In regard to this clone: Its antigen is still unknown.

This chain uses TRBV6-6 with TRBJ2-5, with D uncertain. The TCR sequence derives from an adult with an advanced solid tumor such as melanoma, head and neck, liver or kidney cancer. The sequencing here drew on CD4+ or CD8+ T cells sorted from blood, taken in a trial of the OX40 agonist ivuxolimab. The CDR3 nucleotides are TGTGCCAGCAGTTATAGGGAGACCCAGTACTTC. This encodes CASSYRETQYF.